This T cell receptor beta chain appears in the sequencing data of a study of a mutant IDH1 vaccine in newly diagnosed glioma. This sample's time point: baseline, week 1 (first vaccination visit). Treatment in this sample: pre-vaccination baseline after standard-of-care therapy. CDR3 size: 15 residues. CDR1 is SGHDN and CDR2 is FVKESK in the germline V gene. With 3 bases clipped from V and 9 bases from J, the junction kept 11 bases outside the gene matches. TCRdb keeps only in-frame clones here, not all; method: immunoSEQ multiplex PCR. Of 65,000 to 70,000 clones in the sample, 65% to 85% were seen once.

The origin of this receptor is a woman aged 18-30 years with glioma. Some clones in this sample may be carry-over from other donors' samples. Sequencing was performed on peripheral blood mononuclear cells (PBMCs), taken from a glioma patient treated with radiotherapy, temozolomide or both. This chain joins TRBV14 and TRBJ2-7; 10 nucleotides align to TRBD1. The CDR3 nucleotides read TGTGCCAGCAGCCATTCCGGGACAGGGGTTCTCGGGCAGTACTTC. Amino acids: CASSHSGTGVLGQYF.